This TCR beta chain emerged from a study of shared clonotypes between healthy human individuals. Study-wide results and limits: Clonotypes that were shared across a few donors made up roughly 5.2% of naive CD4 clonotypes.

Deep-level running was used for the assay. Profiling relied on immunoSEQ multiplex PCR, and the TCRdb table lists in-frame clones only, not all of them. Of millions of clones listed, roughly 95% are singletons. The germline gives CDR1 SEHNR, CDR2 FQNEAQ (reference sequence). V lost 2 bases and J 8 bases, leaving 12 bases between the germline ends. This CDR3 has 14 amino acids. In the case of this clone: The antigen remains undetermined.

The sequence was obtained from a young man in good health. The specimen was naive CD4+ T cells sorted from blood. Subset noted: CD45RA+ positively selected. V and J are TRBV7-9 and TRBJ1-4, with D uncertain. CDR3 in DNA: TGTGCCAGCAGCTTAAGTAGGCAGAGCGAAAAACTGTTTTTT. As protein: CASSLSRQSEKLFF.